This T cell receptor (beta chain) is drawn from a study of beta chain features in type 1 diabetes. The whole isolated RNA underwent reverse transcription, so sequencing captured expressed TCRB transcripts. Produced via immunoSEQ multiplex PCR; TCRdb's table is partial and in-frame only. The sample records 300,000 to 350,000 clones, around 8% being singletons. The V gene end was trimmed by 8 bases and the J gene end by 4 bases; junction bases not matched to a gene: 11. Germline CDR1 reads SQVTM; CDR2 reads ANQGSEA. CDR3 length: 14 residues. V is TRBV29-1 and J is TRBJ2-5; 9 bases agree with TRBD2. Material: central memory CD4+ T cells from blood. The TCR sequence derives from a woman aged 18-29 years in good health. The CDR3 DNA sequence: TGCAGCTGCGATCTAGCGGGACTTGTAGAGACCCAGTACTTC. As protein: CSCDLAGLVETQYF.